These 11 T cell receptor beta chains share one sample of origin, sequenced in a study of regulatory T cells in long-lasting Graves disease. The authors built TCR beta libraries using iRepertoire HTBI primers and Arm-PCR of CDR3 regions. TCRdb re-called the multiplex PCR reads through MiXCR, storing one row per CDR3 protein. The sample lists 400,000 to 600,000 distinct CDR3 sequences; 20% to 25% were seen once. The time point here: persistent/refractory GD, antithyroid drugs over 5 years with positive TRAb. PBMC-derived RNA was used for the TCR library. The material sequenced was peripheral blood mononuclear cells (PBMCs), taken when the disease was refractory, from a patient treated with antithyroid drugs. These receptor sequences come from a female donor with Graves disease.

V is TRBV7-9 and J is TRBJ1-1; 12 bases are shared with TRBD1. Germline lookup yields CDR1 SEHNR and CDR2 FQNEAQ (reference sequence). This CDR3 has 17 residues. V shed 1 base, J shed 0 bases, and the junction held 3 bases outside the gene matches. The CDR3 DNA is TGTGCCAGCAGCTTAGTTGGGGACAGGGGGCTGAACACTGAAGCTTTCTTT. Amino acids: CASSLVGDRGLNTEAFF.

The V and J genes are TRBV9 and TRBJ2-2; D is possibly TRBD2 (5 bases). This CDR3 has 15 amino acids. Deletions cut 0 bases from V and 7 bases from J, with 13 bases between. Germline V CDR1 and CDR2: SGDLS, YYNGEE. The CDR3 region is CASSVARGTGGELFF. The CDR3 DNA reads TGTGCCAGCAGCGTAGCCCGGGGTACTGGCGGGGAGCTGTTTTTT.

About this clonotype itself: This may be a read error: a much more frequent sequence differs by one nucleotide. A read error is likely, as this CDR3 ends without the conserved phenylalanine or tryptophan. The CDR3 DNA is TGTGCCAGCAGCTTCCAGGGACAGGTTATCTACGAGCAGTACTCC. This codes for CASSFQGQVIYEQYS. This chain joins TRBV7-9 and TRBJ2-7; 8 bases line up with TRBD1. The ends lost 3 bases at V and 3 bases at J; junction bases unmatched: 7. CDR3 length equals 15 residues. From germline, CDR1 is SEHNR and CDR2 FQNEAQ (reference sequence).

The CDR3 coding sequence is TGTGCCAGTAAAACGGACGGGTATAGCAATCAGCCCCAGCATTTT. It yields the protein CASKTDGYSNQPQHF. The chain joins TRBV19 to TRBJ1-5; D remains unclear. CDR3 length: 15 residues. Looked up from germline, CDR1 is LNHDA and CDR2 is SQIVND (reference sequence). V was clipped by 7 bases and J by 0 bases, with 13 bases between them.

As for this clonotype: Given a far larger clone just one base away, this is likely a sequencing read error. The V gene is TRBV10-3, the J gene TRBJ2-2; D gene uncertain. V gave up 5 bases and J gave up 3 bases, with 1 base separating them. The V gene's germline CDR1 is ENHRY and CDR2 SYGVKD. The CDR3 runs 11 residues. The CDR3 DNA reads TGTGCCATCAGTTACACCGGGGAGCTGTTTTTT. This gives the protein CAISYTGELFF.

As regards this clonotype: This could be a read error, since a much larger clone is one nucleotide away. V and J are TRBV18 and TRBJ2-5; a weak D match, TRBD2 (5 bases). The CDR3 is made up of 14 amino acids. Per germline, CDR1 KGHSH and CDR2 LQKENI. Here the CDR3 reads CASSPPSGWETQHF. As DNA, the CDR3 is TGTGCCAGCTCACCACCGTCCGGTTGGGAGACCCAGCACTTC. The full variable domain, with the rest looked up from reference TRBV18 and TRBJ2-5, is NAGVMQNPRHLVRRRGQEARLRCSPMKGHSHVYWYRQLPEEGLKFMVYLQKENIIDESGMPKERFSAEFPKEGPSILRIQQVVRGDSAAYFCASSPPSGWETQHFGPGTRLLVL.

On this clonotype itself: A much more abundant neighbour one base away suggests this may be a read error. The chain is built from TRBV24-1 and TRBJ2-7; the D is unclear. CDR1 and CDR2 (germline): KGHDR, SFDVKD. The CDR3 contains 12 residues. DNA for the CDR3: TGTGCCCCCAGTGATTTGGCAGACGAGCAGTACTTC. Its translation: CAPSDLADEQYF.

As regards this clonotype: A much larger clone lies a single base off, so this may be a read error. This sequence joins TRBV7-2 and TRBJ2-5, with 9 bases identical to TRBD2. The CDR3 runs to 16 residues. Germline V lookup: CDR1 SGHTA, CDR2 FQGNSA. The junction had 12 bases not matched to a gene; V was cut back by 8 bases and J by 2 bases. CDR3 amino acids: CASGRSGTSPQETQYF. As DNA, the CDR3 is TGTGCCAGCGGCAGGTCCGGGACTAGCCCTCAAGAGACCCAGTACTTC.

This clonotype was seen at least ten times. The CDR3 sequence: CASSLDGSPLHF. The CDR3 DNA reads as TGCGCCAGCAGCTTGGACGGTTCACCCCTCCACTTT. This rearrangement joins TRBV5-1 to TRBJ1-6; no clear D. Germline loops: CDR1 SGHRS, CDR2 YFSETQ. This CDR3 is built from 12 residues. V lost 0 bases to trimming and J lost 9 bases, with 4 bases between them.

The genes are TRBV7-8 and TRBJ2-2; 7 positions match TRBD1. The CDR3 extends over 15 amino acids. V lost 3 bases, J lost 5 bases, and 6 bases stayed unmatched. Per the germline V gene, CDR1 is SGHVS and CDR2 is FQNEAQ. The CDR3 coding sequence is TGTGCCAGCAGCTTTTCGGGACAGATAACCGGGGAGCTGTTTTTT. Its translation is CASSFSGQITGELFF.

As concerns this clonotype: A much larger clone sits a single nucleotide away, making a read error possible. The chain carries TRBV27 and TRBJ1-2, with TRBD1 identical over 7 bases. The CDR3 loop spans 15 amino acids. With V trimmed by 2 bases and J by 5 bases, 8 bases remained unmatched. Per germline, CDR1 MNHEY and CDR2 SMNVEV (reference sequence). The CDR3, as DNA: TGTGCCAGCAGTTTACCCCTTCTCAGGGGGTATGGCTACACCTTC. It specifies CASSLPLLRGYGYTF.